What follows is one T cell receptor beta chain and its context. Its antigen is currently not known. The read is 3 residues too short to cover the CDR3 end, so that end is filled in from the germline J gene. This entry comes from a study of T cell clonality in common variable immunodeficiency (dated by TCRdb to between 2014 and 2017). For sequencing, equivalent amounts of genomic DNA were input from CVID and control samples. For every sample, a 60 bp segment covering the rearranged TCRbeta CDR3 region was amplified and then sequenced. The immunoSEQ assay, a bias-corrected multiplex PCR combined with high-throughput sequencing, was used to amplify TCRbeta. Per the source publication's procedure: Every unique nucleotide sequence was considered a clone and was annotated with V, D and J genes, copy number and frequency. Sequences were labeled productive if in frame, and non-productive if out of frame or containing stop codons. As previously described, clonality was computed from Shannon's entropy. Mean CDR3 Kyte-Doolittle hydropathy was derived from the predicted amino acid sequences of productive clones. The R hclust function was used to hierarchically cluster scaled V gene usage with Manhattan distance and complete linkage. Sharing of clones by CDR3 amino acid sequence was evaluated through resampling of 12 repertoires per group over 100 rounds. Repertoires were searched for 70 published EBV-specific and some 240 published CMV-specific TCRbeta sequences. Analysis left out a couple of CVID samples that produced under 10,000 sequences, so 40 to 50 CVID repertoires remained. TCRdb re-hosts the immuneACCESS table, in-frame sequences only. Its copies lack some clones; in the studies checked, an unresolved V gene accounts for under half of them, and the cause for the rest is not known. V, J and clone size reflect that table, while D and trimming were determined from the DNA. The sample features about 15,000 clones, and none is a singleton. The top ten constitute over 9.5% of the sample.

From the cysteine through the phenylalanine, the CDR3 covers 14 amino acids. The DNA covers only part of the CDR3, 33 bases in frame from base 1. CDR1 and CDR2 were assigned from the germline V gene (reference sequence) as PRHDT and FYEKMQ. V and J are truncated by 5 bases and 7 bases respectively, leaving an intervening sequence of 15 bases. Overall results and qualifications from the work: CVID subjects shared fewer TCRbeta clones with each other than healthy controls did (p < 0.0001). Correlations of repertoire features with clinical complications were constrained by heterogeneity among patients within the CVID cohort. Increased TCRbeta clonality was found in CVID subjects compared with healthy controls (t-test p = 0.018), with the increase being most characteristic of about a third of subjects. Despite equal DNA input, controls averaged approximately 77,000 unique sequences per sample versus about 30,000 in CVID samples. According to the authors, figuring out what caused the increased clonality in CVID would require sequencing the repertoires of T cell subpopulations. CVID TCRbeta sequences were reported to have fewer deletions and N-nucleotide insertions and to lack highly modified clones with 13 or more V deletions.

Standard criteria were used to diagnose CVID, namely serum IgG, IgA and/or IgM reduced below the normal range together with specific antibody deficiency. There were around 45 subjects in the CVID group (roughly 15 female and around 29 male), ranging in age from about 8 to 70 years, with a mean age of about 40. Predominantly Caucasian heritage was noted among both the CVID patients and the healthy controls. At the time of study participation, every CVID subject had been on replacement immunoglobulin therapy for at least one year. When blood was collected, none of the CVID subjects were ill or on immunomodulatory or immunosuppressive medication. Heparinized peripheral whole blood samples of roughly 5 to 8.5 ml were obtained from each donor. TCRbeta CDR3 repertoires were sequenced from genomic DNA of adults with common variable immune deficiency (CVID) and healthy adult controls. Diluted blood was density-centrifuged over Hypaque 1077 or Ficoll-Paque to isolate peripheral blood mononuclear cells. Genomic DNA was obtained from unsorted mononuclear cells using either Qiagen column purification or a centrifugation-based method.

The sample comprised peripheral blood mononuclear cells. This sequence uses TRBV13 and TRBJ2-1; the D gene is perhaps TRBD2, on 6 matching bases. The source is a human donor with common variable immunodeficiency. Partial CDR3 DNA: TGTGCCAGCAGCCCCAGGGACTCCCTAAATGAG. This is translated as CASSPRDSLNE. The CDR3, in full, reads CASSPRDSLNEQFF.